Following are 2 T cell receptor beta chains from one sample sequenced in a study of blood T cell repertoires in COVID-19. Sequenced by immunoSEQ multiplex PCR; TCRdb stores in-frame clones only, minus some. The sample lists approximately 270,000 clones; just under 90% were seen once. Sequencing was carried out using PBMCs or T cells enriched from blood (not recorded which). The receptors derive from a woman between 55 and 75 years old who had recovered from COVID-19.

This clone has a handful of counts. The chain combines TRBV5-1 with TRBJ2-3; D may be TRBD2 (5 bases). This CDR3 is built from 14 residues. Trimming cost V 4 bases and J 3 bases, with 12 bases left between them. Per the germline V gene, CDR1 is SGHRS and CDR2 is YFSETQ. The CDR3 is CASSPDRGTDTQYF. CDR3 sequence (DNA): TGCGCCAGCAGCCCGGACCGGGGAACAGATACGCAGTATTTT.

CDR3 nucleotides: TGCGCCAGCAGCCGAAGCGGGGCAAACAATGAGCAGTTCTTC. Protein sequence: CASSRSGANNEQFF. The chain links TRBV4-1 to TRBJ2-1, with 7 bases fitting TRBD2. The length of the CDR3 is 14 residues. J was trimmed by 5 bases and V by 4 bases; bases with no gene match: 5. Germline loops: CDR1 MGHRA, CDR2 YSYEKL.